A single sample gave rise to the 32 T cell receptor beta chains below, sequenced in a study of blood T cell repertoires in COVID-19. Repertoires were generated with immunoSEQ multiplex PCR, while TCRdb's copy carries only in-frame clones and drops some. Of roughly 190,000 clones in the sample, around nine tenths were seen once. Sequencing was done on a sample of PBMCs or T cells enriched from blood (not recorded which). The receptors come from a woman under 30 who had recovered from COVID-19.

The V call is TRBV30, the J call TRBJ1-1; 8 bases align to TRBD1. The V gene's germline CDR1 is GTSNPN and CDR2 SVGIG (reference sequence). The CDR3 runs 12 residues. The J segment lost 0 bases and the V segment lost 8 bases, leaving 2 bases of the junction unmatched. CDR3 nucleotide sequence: TGTGCCGGGGACAGGATGAACACTGAAGCTTTCTTT. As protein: CAGDRMNTEAFF.

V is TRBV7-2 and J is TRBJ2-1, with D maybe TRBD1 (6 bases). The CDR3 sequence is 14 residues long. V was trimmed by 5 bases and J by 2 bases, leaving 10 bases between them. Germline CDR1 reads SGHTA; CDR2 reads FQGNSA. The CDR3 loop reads CASSGGLAYNEQFF. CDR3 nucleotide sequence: TGTGCCAGCAGCGGGGGCCTTGCCTACAATGAGCAGTTCTTC.

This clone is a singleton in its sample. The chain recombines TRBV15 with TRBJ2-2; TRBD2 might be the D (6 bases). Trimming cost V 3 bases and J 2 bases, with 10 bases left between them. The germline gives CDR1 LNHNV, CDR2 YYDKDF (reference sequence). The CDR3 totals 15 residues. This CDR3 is CATSSRDSNTGELFF. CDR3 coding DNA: TGTGCCACCAGCAGCCGGGACTCCAACACCGGGGAGCTGTTTTTT. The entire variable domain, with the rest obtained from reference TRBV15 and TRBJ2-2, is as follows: DAMVIQNPRYQVTQFGKPVTLSCSQTLNHNVMYWYQQKSSQAPKLLFHYYDKDFNNEADTPDNFQSRRPNTSFCFLDIRSPGLGDTAMYLCATSSRDSNTGELFFGEGSRLTVL.

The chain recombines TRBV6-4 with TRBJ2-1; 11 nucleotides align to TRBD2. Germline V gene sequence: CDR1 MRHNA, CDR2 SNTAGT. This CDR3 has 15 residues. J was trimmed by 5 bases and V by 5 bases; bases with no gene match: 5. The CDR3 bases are TGTGCCAGCAGTCTAGCGGGAGGAGGGGACAATGAGCAGTTCTTC. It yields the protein CASSLAGGGDNEQFF.

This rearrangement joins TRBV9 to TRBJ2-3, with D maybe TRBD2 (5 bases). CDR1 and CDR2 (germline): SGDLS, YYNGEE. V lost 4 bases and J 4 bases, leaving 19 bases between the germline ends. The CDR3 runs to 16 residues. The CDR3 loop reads CASSTSSFVEADTQYF. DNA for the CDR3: TGTGCCAGCAGCACTTCTAGCTTCGTTGAGGCAGATACGCAGTATTTT.

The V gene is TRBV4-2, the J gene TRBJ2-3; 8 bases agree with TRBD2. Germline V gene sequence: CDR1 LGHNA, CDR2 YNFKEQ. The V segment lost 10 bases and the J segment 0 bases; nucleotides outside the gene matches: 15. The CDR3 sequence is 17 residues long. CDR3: CATPPGGLAVSTDTQYF. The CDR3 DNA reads TGTGCCACCCCGCCGGGGGGGCTAGCGGTTAGCACAGATACGCAGTATTTT.

CDR3 in DNA: TGTGCCATCAGTGGGGGACTAGCGGACACAGATACGCAGTATTTT. Translating it yields CAISGGLADTDTQYF. The chain combines TRBV10-3 with TRBJ2-3; 11 positions match TRBD2. This CDR3 has 15 residues. CDR1 and CDR2 (germline): ENHRY, SYGVKD. Trimming removed 4 bases from V and 2 bases from J; junction bases left unmatched: 2.

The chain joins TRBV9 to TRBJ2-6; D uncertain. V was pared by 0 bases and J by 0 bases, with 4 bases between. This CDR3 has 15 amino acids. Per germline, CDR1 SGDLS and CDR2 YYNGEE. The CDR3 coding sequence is TGTGCCAGCAGCGTAGAGAGCTCTGGGGCCAACGTCCTGACTTTC. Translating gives CASSVESSGANVLTF.

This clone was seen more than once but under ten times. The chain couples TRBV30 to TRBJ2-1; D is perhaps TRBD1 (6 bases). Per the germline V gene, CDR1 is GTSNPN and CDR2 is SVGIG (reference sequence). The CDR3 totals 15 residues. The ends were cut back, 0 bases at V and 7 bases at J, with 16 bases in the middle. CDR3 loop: CAWSVGQGPGNEQFF. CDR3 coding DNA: TGTGCCTGGAGTGTGGGGCAGGGGCCGGGGAATGAGCAGTTCTTC. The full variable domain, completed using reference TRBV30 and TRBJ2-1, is SQTIHQWPATLVQPVGSPLSLECTVEGTSNPNLYWYRQAAGRGLQLLFYSVGIGQISSEVPQNLSASRPQDRQFILSSKKLLLSDSGFYLCAWSVGQGPGNEQFFGPGTRLTVL.

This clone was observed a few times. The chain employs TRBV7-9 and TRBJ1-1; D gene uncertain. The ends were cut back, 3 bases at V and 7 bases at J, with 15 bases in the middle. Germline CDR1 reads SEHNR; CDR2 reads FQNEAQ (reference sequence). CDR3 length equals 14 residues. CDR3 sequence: CASSFTAGSDEAFF. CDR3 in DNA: TGTGCCAGCAGCTTCACGGCGGGGTCGGATGAAGCTTTCTTT.

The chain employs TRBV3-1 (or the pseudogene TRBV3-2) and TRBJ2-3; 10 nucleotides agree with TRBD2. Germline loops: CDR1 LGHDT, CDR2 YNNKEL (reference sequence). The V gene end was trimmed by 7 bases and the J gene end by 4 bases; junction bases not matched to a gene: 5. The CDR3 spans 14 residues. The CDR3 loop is CASTLAGAADTQYF. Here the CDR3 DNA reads TGTGCCAGCACCCTAGCGGGGGCCGCAGATACGCAGTATTTT.

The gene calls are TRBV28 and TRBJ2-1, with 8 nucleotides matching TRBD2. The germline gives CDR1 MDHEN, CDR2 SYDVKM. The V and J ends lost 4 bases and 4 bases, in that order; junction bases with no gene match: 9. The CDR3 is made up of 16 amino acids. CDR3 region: CASSSSGTRVYNEQFF. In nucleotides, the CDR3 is TGTGCCAGCAGTTCGTCCGGGACTAGGGTTTACAATGAGCAGTTCTTC.

In nucleotides, the CDR3 is TGTGCCTGGAATGGAGACGGGAACACCGGGGAGCTGTTTTTT. Encoded protein: CAWNGDGNTGELFF. The chain employs TRBV30 and TRBJ2-2; no clear D. V was shortened by 4 bases and J by 1 base, with 10 bases between the two germline ends. Germline assignment: CDR1 GTSNPN and CDR2 SVGIG (reference sequence). The CDR3 has 14 amino acids.

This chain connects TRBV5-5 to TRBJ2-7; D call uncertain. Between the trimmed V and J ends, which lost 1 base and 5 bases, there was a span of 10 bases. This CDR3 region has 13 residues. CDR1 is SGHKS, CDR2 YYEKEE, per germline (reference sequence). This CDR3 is CASSLLPLHEQYF. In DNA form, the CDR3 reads TGTGCCAGCAGCTTGCTCCCCCTACACGAGCAGTACTTC.

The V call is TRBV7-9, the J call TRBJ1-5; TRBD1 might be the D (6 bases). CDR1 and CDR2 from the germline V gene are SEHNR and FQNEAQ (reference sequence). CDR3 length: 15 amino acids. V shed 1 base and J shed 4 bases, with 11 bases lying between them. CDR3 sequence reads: CASSLGGGTNQPQHF. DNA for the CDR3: TGTGCCAGCAGCTTAGGAGGGGGAACTAATCAGCCCCAGCATTTT.

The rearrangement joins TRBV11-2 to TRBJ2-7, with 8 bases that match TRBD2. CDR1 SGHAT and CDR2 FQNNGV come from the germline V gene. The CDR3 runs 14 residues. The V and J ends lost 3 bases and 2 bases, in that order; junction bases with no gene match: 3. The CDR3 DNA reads TGTGCCAGCAGCTTCCGACTAGCGACCTACGAGCAGTACTTC. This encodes CASSFRLATYEQYF.

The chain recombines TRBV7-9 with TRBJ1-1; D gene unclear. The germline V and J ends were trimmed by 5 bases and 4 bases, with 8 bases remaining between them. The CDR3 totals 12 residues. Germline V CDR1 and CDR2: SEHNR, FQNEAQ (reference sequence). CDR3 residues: CASSLGVTEAFF. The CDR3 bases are TGTGCCAGCAGCCTGGGAGTCACTGAAGCTTTCTTT.

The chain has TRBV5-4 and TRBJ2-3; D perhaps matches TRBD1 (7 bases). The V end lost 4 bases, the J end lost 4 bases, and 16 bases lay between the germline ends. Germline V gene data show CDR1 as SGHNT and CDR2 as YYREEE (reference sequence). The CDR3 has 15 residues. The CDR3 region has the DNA TGTGCCAGCAGCCCTCAGGGGGGCCCCGCAGATACGCAGTATTTT. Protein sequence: CASSPQGGPADTQYF.

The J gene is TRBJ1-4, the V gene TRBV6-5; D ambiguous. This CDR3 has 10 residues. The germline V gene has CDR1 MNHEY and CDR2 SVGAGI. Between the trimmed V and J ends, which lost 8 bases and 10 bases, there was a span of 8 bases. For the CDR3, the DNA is TGTGCCAGCTACGGTGGAAAACTGTTTTTT. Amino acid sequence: CASYGGKLFF.

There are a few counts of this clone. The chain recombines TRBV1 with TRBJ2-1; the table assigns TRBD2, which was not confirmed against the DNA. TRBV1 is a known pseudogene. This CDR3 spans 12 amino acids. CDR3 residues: CTSSQTSWEQFF. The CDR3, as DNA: TGCACCAGCAGTCAGACTAGCTGGGAGCAGTTCTTC.

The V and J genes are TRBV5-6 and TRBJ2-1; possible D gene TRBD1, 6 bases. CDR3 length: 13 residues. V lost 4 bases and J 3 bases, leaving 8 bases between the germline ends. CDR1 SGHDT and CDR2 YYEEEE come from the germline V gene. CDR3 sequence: CASSDRFYNEQFF. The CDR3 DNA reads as TGTGCCAGCAGCGACAGGTTCTACAATGAGCAGTTCTTC.

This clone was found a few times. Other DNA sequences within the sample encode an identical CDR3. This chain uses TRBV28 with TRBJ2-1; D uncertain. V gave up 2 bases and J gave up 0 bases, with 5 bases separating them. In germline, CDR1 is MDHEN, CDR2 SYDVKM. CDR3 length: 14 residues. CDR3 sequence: CASSLLSSYNEQFF. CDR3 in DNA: TGTGCCAGCAGTTTACTGAGCTCCTACAATGAGCAGTTCTTC.

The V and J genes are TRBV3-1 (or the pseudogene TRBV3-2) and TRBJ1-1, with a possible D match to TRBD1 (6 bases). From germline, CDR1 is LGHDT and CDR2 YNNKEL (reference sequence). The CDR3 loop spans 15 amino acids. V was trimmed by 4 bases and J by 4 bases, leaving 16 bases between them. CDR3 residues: CASSPDSRGSTEAFF. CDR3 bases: TGTGCCAGCAGCCCGGACTCGAGGGGGAGCACTGAAGCTTTCTTT.

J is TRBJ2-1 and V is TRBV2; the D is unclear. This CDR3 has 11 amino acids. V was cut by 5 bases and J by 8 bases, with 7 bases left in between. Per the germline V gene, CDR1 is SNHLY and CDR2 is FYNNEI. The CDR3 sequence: CASSRTYEQFF. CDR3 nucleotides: TGTGCCAGCAGTCGCACTTATGAGCAGTTCTTC.

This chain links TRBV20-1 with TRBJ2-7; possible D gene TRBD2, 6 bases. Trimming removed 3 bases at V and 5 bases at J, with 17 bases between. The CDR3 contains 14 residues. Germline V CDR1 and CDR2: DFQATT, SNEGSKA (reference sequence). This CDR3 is CSASRGQGGNEQYF. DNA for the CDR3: TGCAGTGCTAGTCGCGGTCAGGGAGGCAACGAGCAGTACTTC.

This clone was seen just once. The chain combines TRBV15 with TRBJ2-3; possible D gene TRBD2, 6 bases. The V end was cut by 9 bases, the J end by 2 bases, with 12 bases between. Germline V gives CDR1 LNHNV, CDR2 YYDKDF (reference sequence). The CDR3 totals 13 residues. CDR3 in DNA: TGTGCCACGGCGGGACTCTACACAGATACGCAGTATTTT. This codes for CATAGLYTDTQYF.

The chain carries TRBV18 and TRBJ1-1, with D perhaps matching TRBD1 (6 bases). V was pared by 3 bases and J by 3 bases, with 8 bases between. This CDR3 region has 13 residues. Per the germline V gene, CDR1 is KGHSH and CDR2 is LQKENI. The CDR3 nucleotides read TGTGCCAGCTCACCCAACAGGGACACTGAAGCTTTCTTT. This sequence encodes CASSPNRDTEAFF.

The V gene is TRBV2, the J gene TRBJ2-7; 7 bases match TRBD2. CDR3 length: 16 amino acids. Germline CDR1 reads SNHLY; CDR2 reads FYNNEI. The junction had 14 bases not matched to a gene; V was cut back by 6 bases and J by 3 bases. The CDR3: CASRSSGGYPYYEQYF. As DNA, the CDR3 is TGTGCCAGCAGATCTAGCGGAGGGTACCCCTACTACGAGCAGTACTTC.

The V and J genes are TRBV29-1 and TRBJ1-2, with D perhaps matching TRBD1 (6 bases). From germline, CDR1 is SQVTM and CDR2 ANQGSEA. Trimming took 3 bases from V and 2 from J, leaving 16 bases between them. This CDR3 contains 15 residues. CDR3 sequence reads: CSVDLGQNLNYGYTF. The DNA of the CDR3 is TGCAGCGTTGACCTGGGACAAAATCTAAACTATGGCTACACCTTC.

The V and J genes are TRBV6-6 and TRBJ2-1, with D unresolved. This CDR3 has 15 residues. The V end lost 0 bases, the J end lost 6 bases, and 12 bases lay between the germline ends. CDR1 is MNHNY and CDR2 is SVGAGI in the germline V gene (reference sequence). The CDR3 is CASSYSGSTPNEQFF. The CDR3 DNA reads TGTGCCAGCAGTTACTCGGGCTCCACCCCCAATGAGCAGTTCTTC.

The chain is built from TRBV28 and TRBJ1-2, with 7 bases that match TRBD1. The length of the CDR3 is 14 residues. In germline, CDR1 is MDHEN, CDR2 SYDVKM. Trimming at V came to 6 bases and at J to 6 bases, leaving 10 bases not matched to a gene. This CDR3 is CASSFRDRRNGYTF. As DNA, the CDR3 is TGTGCCAGCAGCTTCCGGGACAGACGTAATGGCTACACCTTC.

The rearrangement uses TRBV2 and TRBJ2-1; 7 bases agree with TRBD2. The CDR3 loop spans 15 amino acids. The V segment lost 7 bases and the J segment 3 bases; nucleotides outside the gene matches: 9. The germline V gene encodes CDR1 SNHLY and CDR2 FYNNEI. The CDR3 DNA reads TGTGCCAGCAAGGTTGGCGGGAGTATCTACAATGAGCAGTTCTTC. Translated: CASKVGGSIYNEQFF.